This entry lists 26 T cell receptor beta chains sequenced from one sample in a study of T cells in tuberculosis. Using immunoSEQ multiplex PCR, the repertoire was profiled, and TCRdb retains in-frame clones only, with some absent. Altogether 50,000 or so clones are present, over 75% being singletons, with the ten largest covering around a fifth. Cells were sorted from thawed PBMC rested overnight and stained with GMM-loaded CD1B tetramer, viability dye and anti-CD3. The CD1B tetramers carried C32 glucose monomycolate purified from Rhodococcus equi. The specimen was CD1b-GMM tetramer-negative cells sorted from PBMCs. These receptors originate from an adult woman with latent tuberculosis.

The rearrangement links TRBV27 to TRBJ2-7; 8 bases line up with TRBD2. The CDR3 consists of 15 residues. Germline V gene sequence: CDR1 MNHEY, CDR2 SMNVEV (reference sequence). The V segment lost 8 bases and the J segment 2 bases; nucleotides outside the gene matches: 11. The CDR3 protein is CASWGGAGGPYEQYF. CDR3 nucleotide sequence: TGTGCCAGCTGGGGGGGGGCGGGGGGCCCCTACGAGCAGTACTTC.

V and J are TRBV7-6 and TRBJ2-5, with 8 bases aligning to TRBD1. J lost 3 bases, V lost 5 bases, and 2 bases had no gene match. Germline V lookup: CDR1 SGHVS, CDR2 FNYEAQ. The CDR3 consists of 13 residues. Here the CDR3 reads CASSTTGEETQYF. CDR3 coding DNA: TGTGCCAGCAGCACGACAGGGGAAGAGACCCAGTACTTC.

V usage is TRBV5-1 and J usage is TRBJ2-7; TRBD1 matches at 10 bases. Germline values: CDR1 SGHRS, CDR2 YFSETQ. Losses at the gene ends were 7 bases for V and 4 bases for J; bases not matched to a gene: 8. The CDR3 runs 14 residues. CDR3 in amino acids: CASQTGTGDYEQYF. For the CDR3, the DNA is TGCGCCAGCCAGACCGGGACAGGGGATTACGAGCAGTACTTC.

The chain carries TRBV18 and TRBJ1-2; D gene uncertain. Germline-derived CDR1 and CDR2 are KGHSH and LQKENI. CDR3 size: 14 residues. Trimming pared 3 bases from V and 6 bases from J, leaving 14 bases between. CDR3 nucleotide sequence: TGTGCCAGCTCACCTACTCCGGCGGCGGATGGCTACACCTTC. This gives the protein CASSPTPAADGYTF.

The CDR3 region has the DNA TGTGCCAGCAGCTTAGGTTACGGACAGAAGTACTCTGGAAACACCATATATTTT. It encodes CASSLGYGQKYSGNTIYF. The chain is built from TRBV7-2 and TRBJ1-3; possibly TRBD1 for D (6 bases). The CDR3 totals 18 residues. V was pared by 1 base and J by 0 bases, with 16 bases between. Germline CDR1 reads SGHTA; CDR2 reads FQGNSA.

This clone was detected only a few times. The chain combines TRBV19 with TRBJ1-6; D perhaps matches TRBD1 (6 bases). The CDR3 is 15 residues long. V was clipped by 5 bases and J by 6 bases, with 14 bases between them. Germline V CDR1 and CDR2: LNHDA, SQIVND (reference sequence). This CDR3 reads CASSWRTGSNSPLHF. The CDR3 bases are TGTGCCAGTAGTTGGAGAACAGGGTCTAATTCACCCCTCCACTTT.

V usage is TRBV18 and J usage is TRBJ2-5, with TRBD2 identical over 13 bases. V lost 3 bases and J lost 7; bases outside the gene matches: 8. CDR3 size: 16 residues. Germline values: CDR1 KGHSH, CDR2 LQKENI. CDR3 in DNA: TGTGCCAGCTCACCCGGACTAGCGGGAGAAGACGGGACCCAGTACTTC. It translates to CASSPGLAGEDGTQYF.

The gene calls are TRBV7-8 and TRBJ2-3; 16 bases agree with TRBD2. Germline values: CDR1 SGHVS, CDR2 FQNEAQ. The CDR3 covers 17 residues. V lost 0 bases to trimming and J lost 6 bases; unmatched junction nucleotides: 3. The CDR3 DNA sequence: TGTGCCAGCAGCTTAGCAGGGACTAGCGGGGGGGAGGATACGCAGTATTTT. This sequence encodes CASSLAGTSGGEDTQYF.

The chain has TRBV29-1 and TRBJ1-2; 7 nucleotides agree with TRBD1. The CDR3 length is 14 residues. Germline V CDR1 and CDR2: SQVTM, ANQGSEA. With V trimmed by 7 bases and J by 4 bases, 12 bases remained unmatched. The CDR3 nucleotides are TGCAGCGCCACTGATCCAGGGGGAAGCTATGGCTACACCTTC. Protein product: CSATDPGGSYGYTF.

This chain uses TRBV27 with TRBJ2-1; TRBD2 matches 8 bases. With V trimmed by 10 bases and J by 7 bases, 9 bases remained unmatched. CDR3 length: 13 amino acids. The V gene's germline CDR1 is MNHEY and CDR2 SMNVEV (reference sequence). The CDR3 reads CATRAGGPNEQFF. The CDR3 DNA sequence: TGTGCCACTCGGGCGGGGGGCCCTAATGAGCAGTTCTTC.

This rearrangement joins TRBV7-6 to TRBJ1-1; D is possibly TRBD1 (6 bases). V dropped 4 bases and J dropped 1 base, with 10 bases sitting between them. The V gene's germline CDR1 is SGHVS and CDR2 FNYEAQ. The CDR3 sequence is 14 residues long. CDR3 amino acids: CASSSTGPNTEAFF. DNA of the CDR3: TGTGCCAGCAGCTCCACAGGGCCGAACACTGAAGCTTTCTTT. Supplemented by reference TRBV7-6 and TRBJ1-1, the full variable domain reads GAGVSQSPRYKVTKRGQDVALRCDPISGHVSLYWYRQALGQGPEFLTYFNYEAQQDKSGLPNDRFSAERPEGSISTLTIQRTEQRDSAMYRCASSSTGPNTEAFFGQGTRLTVV.

V and J are TRBV30 and TRBJ1-4, with D hard to call. V lost 2 bases and J 7 bases, leaving 14 bases between the germline ends. CDR3 length equals 14 residues. Germline V gene sequence: CDR1 GTSNPN, CDR2 SVGIG (reference sequence). The CDR3 reads CAWSQVLTSEKLFF. In nucleotides, the CDR3 is TGTGCCTGGAGTCAGGTACTTACGAGTGAAAAACTGTTTTTT.

The rearrangement joins TRBV30 to TRBJ1-1; TRBD1 aligns across 9 bases. Germline V gene data show CDR1 as GTSNPN and CDR2 as SVGIG (reference sequence). This CDR3 comprises 15 residues. Germline trimming cut 3 bases from V and 1 base from J; bases unmatched to any gene: 6. CDR3 coding DNA: TGTGCCTGGAGACAGGGGGCACATTGGAACACTGAAGCTTTCTTT. This sequence encodes CAWRQGAHWNTEAFF.

Concerning this clone: The same CDR3 arises from other DNA sequences in this sample as well. This rearrangement joins TRBV9 to TRBJ1-6; weak D call: TRBD1 (5 bases). This CDR3 is built from 14 residues. The V gene's germline CDR1 is SGDLS and CDR2 YYNGEE. The ends were cut back, 2 bases at V and 5 bases at J, with 8 bases in the middle. DNA for the CDR3: TGTGCCAGCAGCGTCGACAGTAATAATTCACCCCTCCACTTT. This sequence encodes CASSVDSNNSPLHF.

The chain couples TRBV7-2 to TRBJ2-7, with 12 bases fitting TRBD2. The CDR3 has 15 residues. Germline V gives CDR1 SGHTA, CDR2 FQGNSA. Germline trimming cut 4 bases from V and 4 bases from J; bases unmatched to any gene: 5. The CDR3 coding sequence is TGTGCCAGCAGCTCCCTAGCGGGAGGGCCATACGAGCAGTACTTC. It encodes CASSSLAGGPYEQYF.

The chain joins TRBV5-1 to TRBJ2-1; D is unresolved. CDR3 size: 13 residues. CDR1 is SGHRS and CDR2 is YFSETQ in the germline V gene. With 5 bases removed from V and 4 bases from J, the gap between germline ends came to 10 bases. The CDR3 here is CASRPDIYNEQFF. The CDR3 nucleotides are TGCGCCAGCAGACCTGACATTTACAATGAGCAGTTCTTC.

The CDR3 reads CASSFRDRVNAYYGYTF. CDR3 sequence (DNA): TGTGCCAGCAGTTTCCGGGACAGGGTCAATGCGTACTATGGCTACACCTTC. The chain has TRBV28 and TRBJ1-2, with 9 bases fitting TRBD1. J gave up 3 bases and V 3 bases, and 11 bases lay outside the gene matches. This CDR3 region has 17 residues. The germline V gene encodes CDR1 MDHEN and CDR2 SYDVKM.

The rearrangement uses TRBV4-3 and TRBJ2-7; 9 positions match TRBD1. This CDR3 has 17 amino acids. Trimming took 2 bases from V and 3 from J; bases not matched to a gene: 11. CDR1 LGHNA and CDR2 YSLEER come from the germline V gene. Here the CDR3 DNA reads TGCGCCAGCAGCCAAAAACTCTCCGGGACAGGGAACTACGAGCAGTACTTC. Translating it yields CASSQKLSGTGNYEQYF.

The chain links TRBV6-7 to TRBJ2-7; D is unclear. TRBV6-7 is an ORF, with its function uncertain. The CDR3 has 11 amino acids. The germline V and J ends were trimmed by 6 bases and 4 bases, with 7 bases remaining between them. DNA of the CDR3: TGTGCCAGCAGAGCTGGTTACGAGCAGTACTTC. It encodes CASRAGYEQYF.

The chain uses TRBV28 and TRBJ2-1; 11 bases map to TRBD2. J was trimmed by 6 bases and V by 3 bases; bases with no gene match: 7. Germline lookup yields CDR1 MDHEN and CDR2 SYDVKM. The CDR3 runs 16 residues. CDR3 in DNA: TGTGCCAGCAGTTTGCCCCTAGCGGGAGGTGTCAATGAGCAGTTCTTC. This translates into CASSLPLAGGVNEQFF.

V usage is TRBV27 and J usage is TRBJ2-7, with TRBD2 matching over 7 bases. This CDR3 region has 14 residues. Germline assignment: CDR1 MNHEY and CDR2 SMNVEV (reference sequence). Trimming took 4 bases from V and 2 from J; bases not matched to a gene: 5. The CDR3 region has the DNA TGTGCCAGCAGTTGGCTAGCGGCCACCTACGAGCAGTACTTC. Residues: CASSWLAATYEQYF.

This chain connects TRBV7-3 to TRBJ2-7; 8 bases are shared with TRBD2. CDR3 length equals 14 residues. CDR1 and CDR2 from the germline V gene are SGHTA and FQGTGA. J gave up 6 bases and V 4 bases, and 8 bases lay outside the gene matches. CDR3 amino acids: CASSSSGGVGEQYF. CDR3 DNA: TGTGCCAGCAGCTCCTCGGGGGGGGTCGGCGAGCAGTACTTC.

The rearrangement joins TRBV6-5 to TRBJ2-7; D not resolved. The CDR3 is 15 amino acids. The germline V gene has CDR1 MNHEY and CDR2 SVGAGI. V lost 0 bases to trimming and J lost 5 bases, with 14 bases between them. CDR3: CASSYSTSPSHEQYF. The CDR3 nucleotides are TGTGCCAGCAGTTACTCGACATCCCCTTCCCACGAGCAGTACTTC.

In its sample, this clone was seen once. V and J are TRBV5-1 and TRBJ2-6; D is possibly TRBD2 (6 bases). Germline V gene lookup returns CDR1 SGHRS and CDR2 YFSETQ. Trimming stripped 0 bases from V and 4 bases from J, with 11 bases between. The CDR3 has 16 amino acids. In nucleotides, the CDR3 is TGCGCCAGCAGCTTGGATGGAGGGTTAGGGGCCAACGTCCTGACTTTC. Encoded protein: CASSLDGGLGANVLTF. Together with reference TRBV5-1 and TRBJ2-6, the CDR3 gives the full variable domain: KAGVTQTPRYLIKTRGQQVTLSCSPISGHRSVSWYQQTPGQGLQFLFEYFSETQRNKGNFPGRFSGRQFSNSRSEMNVSTLELGDSALYLCASSLDGGLGANVLTFGAGSRLTVL.

This clone appeared a few times. This chain links TRBV29-1 with TRBJ1-2, with TRBD1 identical over 11 bases. The germline CDR1 and CDR2 sequences are SQVTM and ANQGSEA. The CDR3 loop spans 14 amino acids. After removal of 6 bases from V and 4 bases from J, the junction contained 7 bases not matched to a gene. CDR3 bases: TGCAGCGTGGACGGACAGGGGGCCGGCTATGGCTACACCTTC. It translates to CSVDGQGAGYGYTF.

This sequence joins TRBV7-6 and TRBJ1-2; TRBD1 agrees at 11 bases. CDR1 is SGHVS and CDR2 is FNYEAQ in the germline V gene. After removal of 5 bases from V and 6 bases from J, the junction contained 5 bases not matched to a gene. The CDR3 contains 14 residues. Written as DNA, the CDR3 is TGTGCCAGCAGCCACGGGACAGGGGGAGATGGCTACACCTTC. Its protein product is CASSHGTGGDGYTF.